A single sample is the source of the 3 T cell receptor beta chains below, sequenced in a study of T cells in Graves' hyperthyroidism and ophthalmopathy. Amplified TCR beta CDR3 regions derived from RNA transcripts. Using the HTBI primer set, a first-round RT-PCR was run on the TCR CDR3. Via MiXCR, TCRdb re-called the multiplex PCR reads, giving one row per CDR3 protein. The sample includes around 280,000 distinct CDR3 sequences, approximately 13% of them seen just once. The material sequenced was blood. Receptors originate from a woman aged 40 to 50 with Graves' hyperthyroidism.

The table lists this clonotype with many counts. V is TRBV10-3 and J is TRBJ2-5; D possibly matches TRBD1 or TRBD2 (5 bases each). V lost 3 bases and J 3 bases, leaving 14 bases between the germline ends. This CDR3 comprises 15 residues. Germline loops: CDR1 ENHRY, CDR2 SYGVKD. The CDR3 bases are TGTGCCATCAGTGATCCAGGGACGGGTGAAGAGACCCAGTACTTC. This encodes CAISDPGTGEETQYF.

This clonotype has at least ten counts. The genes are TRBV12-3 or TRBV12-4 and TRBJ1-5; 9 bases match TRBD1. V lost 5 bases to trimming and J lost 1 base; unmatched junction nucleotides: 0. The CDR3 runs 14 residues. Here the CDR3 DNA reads TGTGCCAGCAGTACAGGGGGCAGCAATCAGCCCCAGCATTTT. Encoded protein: CASSTGGSNQPQHF.

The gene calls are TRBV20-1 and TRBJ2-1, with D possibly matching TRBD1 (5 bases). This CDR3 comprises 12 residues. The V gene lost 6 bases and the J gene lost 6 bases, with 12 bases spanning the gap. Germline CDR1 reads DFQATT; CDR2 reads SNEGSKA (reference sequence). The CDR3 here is CSAQRTLNEQFF. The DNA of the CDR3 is TGCAGTGCCCAAAGGACACTCAATGAGCAGTTCTTC.